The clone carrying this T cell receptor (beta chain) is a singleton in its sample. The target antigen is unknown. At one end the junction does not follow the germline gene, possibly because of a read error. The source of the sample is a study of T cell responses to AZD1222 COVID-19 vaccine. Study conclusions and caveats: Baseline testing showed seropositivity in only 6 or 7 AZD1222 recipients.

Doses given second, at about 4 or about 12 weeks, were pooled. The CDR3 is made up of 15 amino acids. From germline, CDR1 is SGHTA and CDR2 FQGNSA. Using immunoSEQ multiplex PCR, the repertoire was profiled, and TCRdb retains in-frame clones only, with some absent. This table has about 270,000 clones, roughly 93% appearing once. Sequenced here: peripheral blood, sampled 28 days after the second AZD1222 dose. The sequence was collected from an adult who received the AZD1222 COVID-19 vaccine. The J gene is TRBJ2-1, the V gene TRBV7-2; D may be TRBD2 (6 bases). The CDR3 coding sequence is TGTGCCAGCGGCTTGATGCGGGGCTCCTACAATGAGCAGTTCTTC. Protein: CASGLMRGSYNEQFF. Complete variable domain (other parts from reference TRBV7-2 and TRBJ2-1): GAGVSQSPSNKVTEKGKDVELRCDPISGHTALYWYRQSLGQGLEFLIYFQGNSAPDKSGLPSDRFSAERTGGSVSTLTIQRTQQEDSAVYLCASGLMRGSYNEQFFGPGTRLTVL.